A selection of T cell receptor beta chains follows, all from one sample in a study of early T cells in non-severe SARS-CoV-2 infection. TCRdb reprocessed the 5' RACE reads via MiXCR and lists one record per CDR3 protein. The table lists approximately 70,000 distinct CDR3 sequences, roughly a tenth of them singletons. Sequenced material: whole blood, taken at baseline. Source of these receptors: an adult who was a healthcare worker with PCR-confirmed SARS-CoV-2 infection or an uninfected control (not recorded which). Both conserved end residues are part of each CDR3. Each record gives: D gene, clone size, J gene, V gene, CDR3 DNA, CDR3 protein. D genes are given only for firm matches. Rows give clone size only sometimes, using once, few, many, or a class for an expanded clone.

d_gene: NA; abundance: many; j_gene: TRBJ2-2; v_gene: TRBV20-1; CDR3nt: TGCAGTGCTAGAATACAGGGTAACACCGGGGAGCTGTTTTTT; CDR3aa: CSARIQGNTGELFF
d_gene: NA; abundance: NA; j_gene: TRBJ1-6; v_gene: TRBV6-1; CDR3nt: TGTGCCGGATCTACAGGGCAGGATGAAGGCTCCCTCCACTTT; CDR3aa: CAGSTGQDEGSLHF
d_gene: NA; abundance: few; j_gene: TRBJ2-3; v_gene: TRBV3-1; CDR3nt: TGTGCCAGCGGCATTGGCGGGGCATATACGCAGTATTTT; CDR3aa: CASGIGGAYTQYF
d_gene: NA; abundance: NA; j_gene: TRBJ1-6; v_gene: TRBV6-5; CDR3nt: TGTGCCAGCAGTAACATATACAGGTCCGGAAATTCACCCCTCCACTTT; CDR3aa: CASSNIYRSGNSPLHF
d_gene: NA; abundance: many; j_gene: TRBJ2-6; v_gene: TRBV30; CDR3nt: TGTGCCTGGAGTGTAGGGGGCTCTGGGGCCAACGTCCTGACTTTC; CDR3aa: CAWSVGGSGANVLTF
d_gene: NA; abundance: few; j_gene: TRBJ1-1; v_gene: TRBV20-1; CDR3nt: TGCAGTGCTCGAGGGAACACTGAAGCTTTCTTT; CDR3aa: CSARGNTEAFF
d_gene: NA; abundance: few; j_gene: TRBJ2-5; v_gene: TRBV7-3; CDR3nt: TGTGCCAGCAGCTTTGGGGGCGCGGAGACCCAGTACTTC; CDR3aa: CASSFGGAETQYF
d_gene: NA; abundance: few; j_gene: TRBJ1-4; v_gene: TRBV19; CDR3nt: TGTGCCAGTAGTGACTGGGGACGATCAACTAATGAAAAACTGTTTTTT; CDR3aa: CASSDWGRSTNEKLFF
d_gene: NA; abundance: NA; j_gene: TRBJ2-7; v_gene: TRBV19; CDR3nt: TGTGCCAGTACACCGGGACACGGCTACGAGCAGTACTTC; CDR3aa: CASTPGHGYEQYF
d_gene: NA; abundance: NA; j_gene: TRBJ2-7; v_gene: TRBV20-1; CDR3nt: TGCAGTGCGTCCAGGGATACCTACGAGCAGTACTTC; CDR3aa: CSASRDTYEQYF
d_gene: NA; abundance: few; j_gene: TRBJ2-7; v_gene: TRBV10-2; CDR3nt: TGCGCCAGCAGTGTAGGGGGCGAGCAGTACTTC; CDR3aa: CASSVGGEQYF
d_gene: NA; abundance: few; j_gene: TRBJ1-1; v_gene: TRBV12-3/TRBV12-4; CDR3nt: TGTGCCAGCAGTTTATTGCCTGCCACTGAAGCTTTCTTT; CDR3aa: CASSLLPATEAFF
d_gene: NA; abundance: NA; j_gene: TRBJ2-3; v_gene: TRBV19; CDR3nt: TGTGCCAGTAGTGTGGGAGATACGCAGTATTTT; CDR3aa: CASSVGDTQYF
d_gene: NA; abundance: many; j_gene: TRBJ2-1; v_gene: TRBV7-3; CDR3nt: TGTGCCAGCAGCCCAGGAGGGGAGCAGTTCTTC; CDR3aa: CASSPGGEQFF
d_gene: NA; abundance: NA; j_gene: TRBJ1-4; v_gene: TRBV7-9; CDR3nt: TGTGCCAGCAGCCCTAGGAGGGGAGAGGAAAAACTGTTTTTT; CDR3aa: CASSPRRGEEKLFF
d_gene: NA; abundance: few; j_gene: TRBJ2-5; v_gene: TRBV4-1; CDR3nt: TGCGCCAGCAGCCAAGCAAGCTTCCAAGAGACCCAGTACTTC; CDR3aa: CASSQASFQETQYF
d_gene: NA; abundance: many; j_gene: TRBJ2-7; v_gene: TRBV27; CDR3nt: TGTGCCAGCAGAGAAGTCCGGGACTTAAAGTACGAGCAGTACTTC; CDR3aa: CASREVRDLKYEQYF
d_gene: NA; abundance: NA; j_gene: TRBJ1-4; v_gene: TRBV28; CDR3nt: TGTGCCAGCATAAGTTCGGGGGAGGATAATGAAAAACTGTTTTTT; CDR3aa: CASISSGEDNEKLFF
d_gene: NA; abundance: many; j_gene: TRBJ2-3; v_gene: TRBV14; CDR3nt: TGTGCCAGCAGCCAAGGGACAGCTAGCACAGATACGCAGTATTTT; CDR3aa: CASSQGTASTDTQYF
d_gene: NA; abundance: many; j_gene: TRBJ1-6; v_gene: TRBV12-3/TRBV12-4; CDR3nt: TGTGCCAGCCGCCCGGGGAGCTCCTATAATTCACCCCTCCACTTT; CDR3aa: CASRPGSSYNSPLHF
d_gene: NA; abundance: NA; j_gene: TRBJ2-2; v_gene: TRBV19; CDR3nt: TGTGCCAGTAGTCTAATGACCGACGGGGAGCTGTTTTTT; CDR3aa: CASSLMTDGELFF
d_gene: TRBD1; abundance: many; j_gene: TRBJ1-5; v_gene: TRBV12-3/TRBV12-4; CDR3nt: TGTGCCAGCAGGCAATGGACAGGGGGCAATCAGCCCCAGCATTTT; CDR3aa: CASRQWTGGNQPQHF
d_gene: NA; abundance: few; j_gene: TRBJ2-1; v_gene: TRBV6-2/TRBV6-3; CDR3nt: TGTGCCAGCAAGGGGCAGGGAGGCTATGAGCAGTTCTTC; CDR3aa: CASKGQGGYEQFF
d_gene: TRBD1; abundance: many; j_gene: TRBJ2-7; v_gene: TRBV10-1; CDR3nt: TGCGCCAGCAGTGGCGGGACAGGGGGCGCCTACGAGCAGTACTTC; CDR3aa: CASSGGTGGAYEQYF
d_gene: NA; abundance: NA; j_gene: TRBJ2-7; v_gene: TRBV7-9; CDR3nt: TGTGCCAGCAGCCCCGTGGGGGCCCCCTACGAGCAGTACTTC; CDR3aa: CASSPVGAPYEQYF
d_gene: NA; abundance: few; j_gene: TRBJ1-5; v_gene: TRBV6-6; CDR3nt: TGTGCCAGCAGTTACCAGGGGCCCCAGCATTTT; CDR3aa: CASSYQGPQHF
d_gene: NA; abundance: many; j_gene: TRBJ2-7; v_gene: TRBV9; CDR3nt: TGTGCCAGCAGCGTAGCCGGGGATCCCAGGGTCTACGAGCAGTACTTC; CDR3aa: CASSVAGDPRVYEQYF
d_gene: NA; abundance: NA; j_gene: TRBJ2-3; v_gene: TRBV9; CDR3nt: TGTGCCAGCAGCGTAGCTAGCCGGGTGACAGATACGCAGTATTTT; CDR3aa: CASSVASRVTDTQYF
d_gene: NA; abundance: few; j_gene: TRBJ1-4; v_gene: TRBV6-6; CDR3nt: TGTGCCAGCAGTTACTCAGTGGGTGCGGCTAATGAAAAACTGTTTTTT; CDR3aa: CASSYSVGAANEKLFF